The rows below give T cell receptor beta chains drawn from one sample of a study of PD-1 blockade in classical Hodgkin lymphoma. Data came from immunoSEQ multiplex PCR; TCRdb stores just in-frame clones and leaves some out. The table lists approximately 89,000 clones, more than 80% of them singletons. The material sequenced was peripheral blood mononuclear cells (PBMCs), taken before the fourth cycle of nivolumab. These receptors all stem from a human donor with classical Hodgkin lymphoma. CDR3s leave out the opening cysteine and the closing phenylalanine or tryptophan. Fields, in order: V gene, J gene, CDR3 length, CDR3 protein.

TRBV5-1	TRBJ2-7	12	ASSLEVSTYEQY
TRBV4-1	TRBJ2-7	16	ASSQSQPGGRFSYEQY
TRBV27	TRBJ2-3	13	ASSSPAGFTDTQY
TRBV7-9	TRBJ1-1	11	ASSRDPQTEAF
TRBV7-2	TRBJ2-5	11	ATGGLAVETQY
TRBV27	TRBJ1-2	11	ASSPRRGDGYT
TRBV4-3	TRBJ2-1	12	ASSQEVSNNEQF
TRBV15	TRBJ2-7	14	ATSSKRGGVSSEQY
TRBV28	TRBJ2-7	12	ASTGQGPIYEQY
TRBV2	TRBJ1-2	11	ASIRGPSYGYT
TRBV27	TRBJ2-1	14	ASRPTGVIGNNEQF
TRBV5-1	TRBJ2-7	14	ASSLGLAGGPYEQY
TRBV5-1	TRBJ2-5	12	ASSLAGNRETQY
TRBV6-5	TRBJ1-3	14	ASSSPGGSLGNTIY
TRBV9	TRBJ1-1	13	ASSVGGGLNTEAF
TRBV10-3	TRBJ2-1	12	AISGPGVTNEQF
TRBV19	TRBJ1-1	11	ASSSQANTEAF
TRBV28	TRBJ1-2	12	ASSTPDYRSGYT
TRBV11-2	TRBJ2-1	17	ASSSRLAGGPSGYNEQF
TRBV14	TRBJ1-5	11	ASSQTHAEPQH
TRBV10-1	TRBJ1-1	10	ASSEYLGTAF
TRBV10-3	TRBJ1-1	13	AISELGSGDTEAF
TRBV28	TRBJ2-7	12	ASSLLAGAHEQY
TRBV11-1	TRBJ2-5	12	ASSLGGNGETQY
TRBV5-6	TRBJ2-5	14	ASSLSPVAGVETQY
TRBV7-5	TRBJ1-2	12	VRSLGDNRGGYT
TRBV10-3	TRBJ1-1	12	AISGANVGTEAF
TRBV10-3	TRBJ2-3	12	AIRGLAGTDTQY
TRBV2	TRBJ1-3	13	ASSEATGTGNTIY
TRBV7-8	TRBJ1-5	13	ASSFRGRSNQPQH
TRBV11-2	TRBJ2-5	14	ASSPGTSGRDETQY
TRBV5-6	TRBJ2-5	11	ASSLGYQETQY
TRBV2	TRBJ1-5	12	ASSETGEDQPQH
TRBV28	TRBJ2-3	11	ASFYRDDGTQY
TRBV2	TRBJ1-1	11	ASSPETGGEAF
TRBV2	TRBJ1-3	13	ASRYGTLTGNTIY
TRBV11-2	TRBJ2-7	14	ASSLDQGRTVYEQY